The clone carrying this T cell receptor beta chain was seen once. Its cognate antigen is unknown. These data belong to a study of cytomegalovirus exposure and HLA in healthy donors. Study-level points and caveats: In a later analysis, common viral pathogens appeared linked to several of the most significant clusters.

Per germline, CDR1 SNHLY and CDR2 FYNNEI. This CDR3 region has 17 residues. V was trimmed by 1 base and J by 6 bases, leaving 21 bases between them. A multiplex PCR was run with 60 Vbeta primers and 13 Jbeta primers. Sequencing used immunoSEQ multiplex PCR; TCRdb keeps in-frame clones, though not all of them. The sample shows about 170,000 clones, about 85% of them seen only once. The V and J genes are TRBV2 and TRBJ1-2; D may be TRBD1 (6 bases). The TCR sequence derives from a boy aged 2 to 10 in good health and CMV-seronegative. The sequencing input was PBMCs. CDR3 sequence reads: CASSEEPGLQGADGYTF. The CDR3 DNA reads as TGTGCCAGCAGTGAAGAACCCGGGTTACAGGGAGCGGATGGCTACACCTTC.